This T cell receptor (beta chain) was identified in a study of T cell changes during pregnancy in multiple sclerosis. Method: immunoSEQ multiplex PCR; TCRdb's copy keeps in-frame clones and lacks some. Of around 50,000 clones detected, about 90% appear once; the ten largest clones hold approximately 1.1%. The CDR3 runs 15 residues. Looked up from germline, CDR1 is MGHRA and CDR2 is YSYEKL. V lost 4 bases to trimming and J lost 3 bases, with 12 bases between them. The clonotype originates from a female donor in good health, enrolled as a control in a pregnancy study. J is TRBJ2-2 and V is TRBV4-1, with TRBD2 as a possible D gene (7 bases). The specimen was peripheral blood, collected after pregnancy. Here the CDR3 reads CASSLGGVDTGELFF. The CDR3 DNA reads as TGCGCCAGCAGCCTAGGGGGGGTAGACACCGGGGAGCTGTTTTTT.